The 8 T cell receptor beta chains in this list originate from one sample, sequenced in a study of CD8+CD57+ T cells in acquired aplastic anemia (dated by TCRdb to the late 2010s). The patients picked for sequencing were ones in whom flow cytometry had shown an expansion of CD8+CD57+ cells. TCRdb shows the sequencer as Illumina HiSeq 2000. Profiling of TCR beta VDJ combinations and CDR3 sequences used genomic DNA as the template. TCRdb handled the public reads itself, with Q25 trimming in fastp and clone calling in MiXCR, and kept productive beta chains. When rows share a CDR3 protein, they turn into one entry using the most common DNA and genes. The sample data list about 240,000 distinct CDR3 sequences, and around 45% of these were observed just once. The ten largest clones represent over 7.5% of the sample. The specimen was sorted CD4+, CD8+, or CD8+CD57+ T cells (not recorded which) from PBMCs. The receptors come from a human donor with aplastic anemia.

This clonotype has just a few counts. The CDR3 loop is CATSRADVGTEAFF. As DNA, the CDR3 is TGTGCCACCAGCAGAGCGGATGTTGGCACTGAAGCTTTCTTT. The chain couples TRBV15 to TRBJ1-1; unclear D gene. Germline V gives CDR1 LNHNV, CDR2 YYDKDF (reference sequence). V gave up 1 base and J gave up 4 bases, with 10 bases separating them. The CDR3 has 14 amino acids.

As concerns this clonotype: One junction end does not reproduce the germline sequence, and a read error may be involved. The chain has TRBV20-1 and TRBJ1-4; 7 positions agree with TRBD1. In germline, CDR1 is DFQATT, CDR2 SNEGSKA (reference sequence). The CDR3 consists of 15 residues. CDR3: CSARDEGQPKEKLFF. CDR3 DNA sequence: TGCAGTGCCAGAGATGAGGGACAGCCTAAGGAAAAACTGTTTTTT.

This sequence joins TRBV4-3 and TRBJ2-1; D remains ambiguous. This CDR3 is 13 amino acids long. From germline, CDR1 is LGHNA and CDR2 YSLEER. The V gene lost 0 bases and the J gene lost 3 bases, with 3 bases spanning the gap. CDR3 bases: TGCGCCAGCAGCCAAGATAGCTACAATGAGCAGTTCTTC. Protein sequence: CASSQDSYNEQFF.

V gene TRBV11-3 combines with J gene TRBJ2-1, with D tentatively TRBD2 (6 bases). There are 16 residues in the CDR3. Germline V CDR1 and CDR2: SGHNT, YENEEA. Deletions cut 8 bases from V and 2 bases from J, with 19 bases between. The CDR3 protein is CASGPGGVWAYNEQFF. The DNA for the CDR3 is TGTGCCAGCGGCCCCGGAGGGGTGTGGGCCTACAATGAGCAGTTCTTC.

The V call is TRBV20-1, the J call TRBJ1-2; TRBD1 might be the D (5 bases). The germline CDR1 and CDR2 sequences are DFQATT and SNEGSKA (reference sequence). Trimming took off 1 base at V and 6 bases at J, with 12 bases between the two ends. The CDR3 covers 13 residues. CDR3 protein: CSARVEQADGYTF. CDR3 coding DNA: TGCAGTGCTAGAGTCGAACAGGCGGATGGCTACACCTTC.

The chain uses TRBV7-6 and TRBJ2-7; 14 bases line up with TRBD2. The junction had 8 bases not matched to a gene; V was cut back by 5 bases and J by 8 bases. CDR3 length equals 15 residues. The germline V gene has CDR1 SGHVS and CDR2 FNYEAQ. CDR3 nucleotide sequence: TGTGCCAGCAGCGAAGGACTAGCGGGGGGACCACAGCAGTACTTC. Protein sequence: CASSEGLAGGPQQYF.

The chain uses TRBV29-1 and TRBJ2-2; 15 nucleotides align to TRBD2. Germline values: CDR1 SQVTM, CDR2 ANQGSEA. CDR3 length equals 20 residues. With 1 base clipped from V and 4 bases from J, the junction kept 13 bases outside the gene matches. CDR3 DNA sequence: TGCAGCGTTGAAGTACCGATTTGGACTAGCGGGGGGGGGGGCACCGGGGAGCTGTTTTTT. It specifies CSVEVPIWTSGGGGTGELFF.

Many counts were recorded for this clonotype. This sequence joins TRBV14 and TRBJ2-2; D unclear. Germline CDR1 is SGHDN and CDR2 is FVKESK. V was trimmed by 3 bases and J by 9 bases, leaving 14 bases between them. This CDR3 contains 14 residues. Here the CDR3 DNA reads TGTGCCAGCAGCCACGAAGACCCCTACCGGGAGCTGTTTTTT. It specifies CASSHEDPYRELFF.